This TCR beta chain is from a study of cytomegalovirus exposure and HLA in healthy donors. About the research overall: Some 180 million T cells yielded some 120 million unique TCR beta sequences in earlier analysis. Study conclusions and caveats: In a later analysis, parvovirus B19, influenza, CMV and Epstein-Barr virus appeared linked to several top co-occurrence clusters.

Amplification used 60 Vbeta primers and 13 Jbeta primers. Authors' processing steps: The count from a later analysis was 79 million or so unique TCR beta chains, some 12 million of them shared. The table came from immunoSEQ multiplex PCR; TCRdb's copy has only in-frame clones and leaves some out. The D gene and trimming were derived from the DNA, and the V and J assignments and clone size from that table. The repertoire consists of about 160,000 clones, with 84% occurring once and the leading ten covering about 1%. As to this clone: Its antigen is undetermined.

Sequences were obtained from PBMCs. The sequence derives from a man aged 25 to 45 in good health and CMV-seronegative.

DNA for the CDR3: TGTGCCAGCAGCTTGTTGCCAGGGGGGAGGAATGAGCAGTTCTTC. Its protein is CASSLLPGGRNEQFF. V and J are TRBV5-5 and TRBJ2-1, with D perhaps TRBD1 (7 bases). Trimming removed 1 base at V and 7 bases at J, with 15 bases between. The CDR3 has 15 residues. CDR1 and CDR2 from the germline V gene are SGHKS and YYEKEE (reference sequence).